This T cell receptor beta chain was found in a study of T cell changes during pregnancy in multiple sclerosis. This CDR3 has 14 residues. Per the germline V gene, CDR1 is SGHTA and CDR2 is FQGNSA. V lost 5 bases to trimming and J lost 8 bases; unmatched junction nucleotides: 6. Profiled with immunoSEQ multiplex PCR; TCRdb holds only in-frame clones, not every one. The profile shows 85,000 to 120,000 clones, 85% to 95% of them singletons. This sequence originates from a female donor with multiple sclerosis, enrolled in a pregnancy study. The V gene is TRBV7-2, the J gene TRBJ1-4; TRBD1 matches 9 bases. The sample consisted of peripheral blood, taken after pregnancy. CDR3 nucleotide sequence: TGTGCCAGCAGCCCTGACAGGGGGGGCGAAAAACTGTTTTTT. This codes for CASSPDRGGEKLFF.